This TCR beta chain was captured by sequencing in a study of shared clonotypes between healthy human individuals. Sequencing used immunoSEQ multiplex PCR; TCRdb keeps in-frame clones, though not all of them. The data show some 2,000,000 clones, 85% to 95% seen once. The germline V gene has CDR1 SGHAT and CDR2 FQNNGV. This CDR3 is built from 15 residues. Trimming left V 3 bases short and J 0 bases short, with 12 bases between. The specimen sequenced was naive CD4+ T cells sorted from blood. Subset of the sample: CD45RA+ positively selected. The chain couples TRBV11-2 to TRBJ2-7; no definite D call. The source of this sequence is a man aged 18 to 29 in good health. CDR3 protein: CASSLTKSYSYEQYF. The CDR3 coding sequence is TGTGCCAGCAGCTTGACCAAAAGCTACTCCTACGAGCAGTACTTC.